Shown below are 8 T cell receptor beta chains from a single sample sequenced in a study of chemoradiotherapy in HPV16-positive cancers. Using immunoSEQ multiplex PCR, the repertoire was profiled, and TCRdb retains in-frame clones only, with some absent. This sample has fewer than 3,000 clones, with roughly 87% found just once. The sequencing used tumor tissue, collected from a patient who underwent chemoradiotherapy. The receptor source for this set is a human donor with HPV-associated anogenital cancer.

This clone turned up a few times. The chain has TRBV4-2 and TRBJ1-1; D unresolved. Trimming pared 4 bases from V and 3 bases from J, leaving 18 bases between. From germline, CDR1 is LGHNA and CDR2 YNFKEQ. CDR3 length: 16 amino acids. The CDR3 loop reads CASSRLSAGLDTEAFF. DNA for the CDR3: TGTGCCAGCAGCCGATTATCGGCCGGCTTAGACACTGAAGCTTTCTTT.

This clone was seen just once. V is TRBV27 and J is TRBJ1-5; D is unresolved. The germline V gene encodes CDR1 MNHEY and CDR2 SMNVEV (reference sequence). This CDR3 has 16 amino acids. V lost 5 bases to trimming and J lost 0 bases, with 14 bases between them. This CDR3 is CASSPIGPPSNQPQHF. The CDR3 DNA follows: TGTGCCAGCAGTCCTATTGGACCCCCTAGCAATCAGCCCCAGCATTTT.

The genes are TRBV19 and TRBJ2-7; possibly TRBD1 for D (5 bases). Germline lookup yields CDR1 LNHDA and CDR2 SQIVND (reference sequence). This CDR3 has 14 amino acids. V lost 0 bases, J lost 3 bases, and 9 bases lay in between. The CDR3 sequence: CASSIEAGHYEQYF. The CDR3 DNA reads TGTGCCAGTAGTATAGAGGCAGGGCACTACGAGCAGTACTTC.

CDR3 region: CASKGEGEQFF. In DNA form, the CDR3 reads TGTGCCAGCAAAGGAGAAGGTGAGCAGTTCTTC. This chain uses TRBV2 with TRBJ2-1, with D uncertain. The germline gives CDR1 SNHLY, CDR2 FYNNEI. This CDR3 is 11 amino acids long. Trimming took 7 bases from V and 9 from J, leaving 10 bases between them.

Notes on this clone: Other DNA sequences in this sample translate to the same CDR3. V gene TRBV13 combines with J gene TRBJ1-1; maybe TRBD1 (5 bases). Germline lookup yields CDR1 PRHDT and CDR2 FYEKMQ (reference sequence). The CDR3 is 15 residues long. The germline V and J ends were trimmed by 8 bases and 3 bases, with 19 bases remaining between them. The CDR3 loop reads CASGNPGAGDTEAFF. CDR3 DNA: TGTGCCAGCGGCAACCCTGGGGCTGGAGACACTGAAGCTTTCTTT.

V gene TRBV7-2 combines with J gene TRBJ1-1; possibly TRBD1 for D (5 bases). This CDR3 region has 16 residues. Trimming took off 6 bases at V and 1 base at J, with 18 bases between the two ends. Germline V gives CDR1 SGHTA, CDR2 FQGNSA. The CDR3 loop is CASRSSPGLTNTEAFF. The CDR3 DNA reads as TGTGCCAGCAGATCTTCCCCGGGACTCACGAACACTGAAGCTTTCTTT.

The rearrangement uses TRBV9 and TRBJ2-3; 8 positions agree with TRBD1. J was trimmed by 4 bases and V by 0 bases; bases with no gene match: 13. This CDR3 is 18 amino acids long. The germline gives CDR1 SGDLS, CDR2 YYNGEE. The CDR3 reads CASSVESGGQGVADTQYF. CDR3 DNA sequence: TGTGCCAGCAGCGTAGAATCTGGAGGACAGGGTGTCGCAGATACGCAGTATTTT.

The rearrangement uses TRBV15 and TRBJ2-5; the match to TRBD2 covers 9 bases. Germline CDR1 LNHNV, CDR2 YYDKDF (reference sequence). The CDR3 has 15 residues. With V trimmed by 1 base and J by 3 bases, 3 bases remained unmatched. The CDR3 sequence is CATSRGGRGEETQYF. CDR3 nucleotide sequence: TGTGCCACCAGCAGAGGCGGGAGGGGGGAAGAGACCCAGTACTTC.